The clone carrying this T cell receptor beta chain came up many times. The data are from a study of Graves' ophthalmopathy and Graves' hyperthyroidism. Amplified TCR beta CDR3 regions were obtained using RNA transcripts as template. HTBI primers were employed in first-round RT-PCR, then a second-round multiplex PCR followed. Via MiXCR, TCRdb re-called the multiplex PCR reads, giving one row per CDR3 protein. The table includes 450,000 to 600,000 distinct CDR3 sequences, about 40% detected once. The TCR comes from an adult man with Graves' hyperthyroidism. The sequenced sample was peripheral blood or thyroid tissue (not recorded which).

The CDR3 DNA is TGTGCCAGCAGTGAGGACAGGGTCTATGGCTACACCTTC. Translation: CASSEDRVYGYTF. The V and J genes are TRBV2 and TRBJ1-2; TRBD1 matches at 8 bases. The CDR3 is 13 amino acids. Per germline, CDR1 SNHLY and CDR2 FYNNEI. J was trimmed by 4 bases and V by 3 bases; bases with no gene match: 1.